Presented here are 25 T cell receptor beta chains from one specimen sequenced in a study of preoperative IRX-2 immunotherapy in early breast cancer. Method: immunoSEQ multiplex PCR; TCRdb's copy keeps in-frame clones and lacks some. Of approximately 34,000 clones in the sample, about 95% were seen once. Indicated treatment: preoperative locoregional IRX-2 cytokine immunotherapy. Collection took place from a patient treated with IRX-2 immunotherapy. The receptor source for this set is a human donor with breast cancer.

The chain uses TRBV7-9 and TRBJ2-3; maybe TRBD2 (6 bases). The V and J ends lost 4 bases and 8 bases respectively, with 10 bases between them. Per the germline V gene, CDR1 is SEHNR and CDR2 is FQNEAQ (reference sequence). The CDR3 extends over 12 amino acids. DNA of the CDR3: TGTGCCAGCAGCTCCACGGGGGTTACGCAGTATTTT. Translation gives CASSSTGVTQYF. The entire variable domain, with the rest obtained from reference TRBV7-9 and TRBJ2-3, is as follows: DTGVSQNPRHKITKRGQNVTFRCDPISEHNRLYWYRQTLGQGPEFLTYFQNEAQLEKSRLLSDRFSAERPKGSFSTLEIQRTEQGDSAMYLCASSSTGVTQYFGPGTRLTVL.

The chain has TRBV28 and TRBJ2-3, with D hard to call. The V end was cut by 7 bases, the J end by 0 bases, with 11 bases between. The length of the CDR3 is 14 residues. CDR1 and CDR2 (germline): MDHEN, SYDVKM. CDR3 sequence reads: CASNLFESTDTQYF. The CDR3 coding sequence is TGTGCCAGCAACCTATTCGAAAGCACAGATACGCAGTATTTT.

The V call is TRBV2, the J call TRBJ2-2; no clear D gene. Between the trimmed V and J ends, which lost 4 bases and 8 bases, there was a span of 8 bases. Germline V gene data show CDR1 as SNHLY and CDR2 as FYNNEI. This CDR3 has 12 residues. CDR3 nucleotide sequence: TGTGCCAGCAGTGCTACGTTAGGGGAGCTGTTTTTT. Its protein is CASSATLGELFF. The variable domain in full, with the rest retrieved from reference TRBV2 and TRBJ2-2, is EPEVTQTPSHQVTQMGQEVILRCVPISNHLYFYWYRQILGQKVEFLVSFYNNEISEKSEIFDDQFSVERPDGSNFTLKIRSTKLEDSAMYFCASSATLGELFFGEGSRLTVL.

The chain recombines TRBV6-6 with TRBJ2-3, with TRBD1 identical over 7 bases. The CDR3 contains 16 residues. Germline assignment: CDR1 MNHNY and CDR2 SVGAGI (reference sequence). With V trimmed by 2 bases and J by 5 bases, 10 bases remained unmatched. DNA for the CDR3: TGTGCCAGCAGTTACGAGGGACAGAGACCCAGAGATACGCAGTATTTT. Residues: CASSYEGQRPRDTQYF.

The chain links TRBV4-3 to TRBJ2-3, with TRBD2 identical over 11 bases. Germline CDR1 is LGHNA and CDR2 is YSLEER. V gave up 3 bases and J gave up 6 bases; unmatched junction bases: 8. The CDR3 length is 16 residues. The chain's CDR3 is CASSQSVAGGEDTQYF. CDR3 nucleotides: TGCGCCAGCAGCCAGTCCGTAGCGGGAGGGGAGGATACGCAGTATTTT.

This chain connects TRBV5-1 to TRBJ2-6; D perhaps matches TRBD1 (5 bases). Germline V gene sequence: CDR1 SGHRS, CDR2 YFSETQ. V lost 7 bases, J lost 0 bases, and 8 bases lay in between. This CDR3 region has 14 residues. CDR3: CASGAASGANVLTF. CDR3 bases: TGCGCCAGCGGGGCAGCCTCTGGGGCCAACGTCCTGACTTTC.

The rearrangement uses TRBV7-2 and TRBJ1-2; no reliable D call. The CDR3 length is 13 residues. Per germline, CDR1 SGHTA and CDR2 FQGNSA. Trimming cost V 5 bases and J 3 bases, with 10 bases left between them. The CDR3 nucleotides read TGTGCCAGCAGCCCCAGACGGGACTATGGCTACACCTTC. The encoded protein is CASSPRRDYGYTF.

This clone occurred once. The CDR3, as DNA: TGTGCCAGCAGCTTGGGACAGGGCGACTATGGCTACACCTTC. It is translated as CASSLGQGDYGYTF. This chain joins TRBV11-1 and TRBJ1-2; 9 bases are a match to TRBD1. V was pared by 3 bases and J by 3 bases, with 2 bases of the junction left unmatched. The CDR3 is 14 amino acids. The V gene's germline CDR1 is SGHAT and CDR2 FQDESV (reference sequence).

This chain joins TRBV5-1 and TRBJ1-3; maybe TRBD1 (5 bases). Germline CDR1 reads SGHRS; CDR2 reads YFSETQ. V lost 1 base and J 2 bases, leaving 10 bases between the germline ends. The CDR3 loop spans 15 amino acids. CDR3 nucleotides: TGCGCCAGCAGCTTGAATACAGGTGCTGGAAACACCATATATTTT. Amino acids: CASSLNTGAGNTIYF.

This clone was seen once. The V gene is TRBV7-2, the J gene TRBJ1-2; a weak D match, TRBD1 (5 bases). Per germline, CDR1 SGHTA and CDR2 FQGNSA. The CDR3 sequence is 12 residues long. Trimming took off 3 bases at V and 8 bases at J, with 10 bases between the two ends. The CDR3 protein is CASSFMGVGYTF. In DNA form, the CDR3 reads TGTGCCAGCAGCTTTATGGGGGTCGGCTACACCTTC.

The sample holds one count of this clone. The V and J genes are TRBV9 and TRBJ2-3, with D perhaps assigned TRBD1 or TRBD2 (6 bases each). In germline, CDR1 is SGDLS, CDR2 YYNGEE. CDR3 size: 15 residues. V was shortened by 4 bases and J by 3 bases, with 15 bases between the two germline ends. CDR3 sequence reads: CASSLTGGGTDTQYF. CDR3 sequence (DNA): TGTGCCAGCAGCCTCACAGGAGGGGGGACAGATACGCAGTATTTT.

The genes are TRBV19 and TRBJ2-1, with D uncertain. Germline-derived CDR1 and CDR2 are LNHDA and SQIVND (reference sequence). The CDR3 is made up of 13 amino acids. Deletions cut 2 bases from V and 3 bases from J, with 5 bases between. Written as DNA, the CDR3 is TGTGCCAGTAGTATAAAGGGCTACAATGAGCAGTTCTTC. Protein product: CASSIKGYNEQFF. The entire variable domain, with the rest obtained from reference TRBV19 and TRBJ2-1, is as follows: DGGITQSPKYLFRKEGQNVTLSCEQNLNHDAMYWYRQDPGQGLRLIYYSQIVNDFQKGDIAEGYSVSREKKESFPLTVTSAQKNPTAFYLCASSIKGYNEQFFGPGTRLTVL.

The chain combines TRBV7-9 with TRBJ2-5; D ambiguous. CDR3 length: 15 residues. Germline lookup yields CDR1 SEHNR and CDR2 FQNEAQ (reference sequence). The V end lost 6 bases, the J end lost 5 bases, and 19 bases lay between the germline ends. CDR3 region: CASRDTGQPTETQYF. The CDR3 DNA reads TGTGCCAGCAGAGATACCGGGCAACCGACTGAGACCCAGTACTTC. The whole variable domain, filled in from reference TRBV7-9 and TRBJ2-5, reads DTGVSQNPRHKITKRGQNVTFRCDPISEHNRLYWYRQTLGQGPEFLTYFQNEAQLEKSRLLSDRFSAERPKGSFSTLEIQRTEQGDSAMYLCASRDTGQPTETQYFGPGTRLLVL.

The chain carries TRBV15 and TRBJ2-1; either TRBD1 or TRBD2 may fit D (5 bases each). The CDR3 length is 15 residues. V was shortened by 1 base and J by 6 bases, with 13 bases between the two germline ends. CDR1 is LNHNV, CDR2 YYDKDF, per germline (reference sequence). CDR3 coding DNA: TGTGCCACCAGCAGAGGATCGGGACCCAGCAATGAGCAGTTCTTC. Protein: CATSRGSGPSNEQFF.

CDR3 coding DNA: TGTGCCAGCAGTCCCGCCGGGTTTTACACCATATATTTT. Protein product: CASSPAGFYTIYF. The chain joins TRBV28 to TRBJ1-3; D gene unclear. This CDR3 region has 13 residues. CDR1 and CDR2 (germline): MDHEN, SYDVKM. Trimming cost V 5 bases and J 8 bases, with 13 bases left between them.

J is TRBJ2-3 and V is TRBV28; 8 bases agree with TRBD2. Germline CDR1 reads MDHEN; CDR2 reads SYDVKM. This CDR3 contains 17 residues. The ends lost 3 bases at V and 1 base at J; junction bases unmatched: 9. CDR3 DNA sequence: TGTGCCAGCAGTTTGGATAGACTAGCGCGGGGCACAGATACGCAGTATTTT. Residues: CASSLDRLARGTDTQYF.

V and J are TRBV5-1 and TRBJ1-1; D call uncertain. V shed 4 bases and J shed 8 bases, with 21 bases lying between them. This CDR3 contains 15 residues. Germline values: CDR1 SGHRS, CDR2 YFSETQ. The CDR3 region is CASSPEPRRYQEAFF. The CDR3 DNA is TGCGCCAGCAGCCCCGAACCTAGACGGTACCAAGAAGCTTTCTTT.

The chain joins TRBV7-9 to TRBJ2-1; D ambiguous. Germline assignment: CDR1 SEHNR and CDR2 FQNEAQ (reference sequence). The V end was cut by 1 base, the J end by 3 bases, with 4 bases between. This CDR3 spans 13 amino acids. In DNA form, the CDR3 reads TGTGCCAGCAGCTTAGGCTTCTACAATGAGCAGTTCTTC. Protein: CASSLGFYNEQFF. The whole variable domain, filled in from reference TRBV7-9 and TRBJ2-1, reads DTGVSQNPRHKITKRGQNVTFRCDPISEHNRLYWYRQTLGQGPEFLTYFQNEAQLEKSRLLSDRFSAERPKGSFSTLEIQRTEQGDSAMYLCASSLGFYNEQFFGPGTRLTVL.

The V and J genes are TRBV5-8 and TRBJ1-5; 7 positions agree with TRBD1. Germline values: CDR1 SGHTS, CDR2 YDEGEE. The CDR3 spans 15 residues. The V segment lost 1 base and the J segment 8 bases; nucleotides outside the gene matches: 9. This CDR3 is CASSLFRQGREPQHF. The DNA for the CDR3 is TGTGCCAGCAGCTTGTTTCGACAGGGCCGGGAGCCCCAGCATTTT.

This chain links TRBV21-1 with TRBJ2-7; TRBD1, the table's D call, lacks a check against the DNA. TRBV21-1 is recorded as a pseudogene. This CDR3 contains 15 residues. Here the CDR3 DNA reads TGTGCCAGCAGCAAATCGTGCAGGAATAGCTACGAGCAGTACTTC. This gives the protein CASSKSCRNSYEQYF.

V is TRBV19 and J is TRBJ2-7; D unclear. Trimming removed 3 bases at V and 6 bases at J, with 18 bases between. The germline V gene has CDR1 LNHDA and CDR2 SQIVND (reference sequence). CDR3 length equals 15 residues. CDR3 nucleotides: TGTGCCAGTAGTATCGGGCACCAAACCTATTTCGAGCAGTACTTC. Protein sequence: CASSIGHQTYFEQYF.

The genes are TRBV4-1 and TRBJ2-7, with D unresolved. V lost 1 base to trimming and J lost 5 bases, with 3 bases between them. The CDR3 sequence is 11 residues long. Germline V gene sequence: CDR1 MGHRA, CDR2 YSYEKL. As DNA, the CDR3 is TGCGCCAGCAGCCAAGCACACGAGCAGTACTTC. Translating it yields CASSQAHEQYF.

This clone was counted a few times. This chain uses TRBV2 with TRBJ1-5; no reliable D call. V lost 1 base, J lost 4 bases, and 8 bases lay in between. The CDR3 runs to 14 residues. The germline V gene has CDR1 SNHLY and CDR2 FYNNEI. CDR3: CASSEGPLNQPQHF. CDR3 sequence (DNA): TGTGCCAGCAGTGAAGGACCCTTAAATCAGCCCCAGCATTTT.

This clone appeared once. The gene calls are TRBV6-1 and TRBJ2-7; tentative D call: TRBD2 (5 bases). Per germline, CDR1 MNHNS and CDR2 SASEGT. V was shortened by 9 bases and J by 2 bases, with 20 bases between the two germline ends. The CDR3 sequence is 15 residues long. The CDR3 loop reads CASEFNGRGTYEQYF. The CDR3 DNA follows: TGTGCCAGTGAATTTAACGGACGGGGTACCTACGAGCAGTACTTC.

The chain joins TRBV15 to TRBJ1-3; D not resolved. The length of the CDR3 is 16 residues. Trimming took off 0 bases at V and 2 bases at J, with 11 bases between the two ends. CDR1 and CDR2 (germline): LNHNV, YYDKDF (reference sequence). CDR3 DNA sequence: TGTGCCACCAGCAGAGATACCTCGGCTACTGGAAACACCATATATTTT. Amino acid sequence: CATSRDTSATGNTIYF.